This TCR beta chain came from a study of blood T cell repertoires in COVID-19. Study-level information: T cells, B-cell-depleted T cells, or PBMCs supplied cDNA or gDNA.

Germline CDR1 reads MGHRA; CDR2 reads YSYEKL. Trimming at V came to 0 bases and at J to 0 bases, leaving 1 base not matched to a gene. The CDR3 is 16 amino acids. Methods used by the authors: Scientists estimated how many nucleated cells there were by amplifying reference gene primers. Sequencing was performed with immunoSEQ multiplex PCR; in TCRdb, only in-frame clones are kept and a portion is missing. That table furnishes V, J and clone size, whereas the DNA furnished D and trimming. The sample shows more than 35,000 clones, 88% of them seen only once. The chain uses TRBV4-1 and TRBJ2-3, with 9 bases fitting TRBD2. The receptor was isolated from a human donor in a cohort sampled during active COVID-19. What was sequenced was peripheral blood. The DNA for the CDR3 is TGCGCCAGCAGCCAAGATAGCGGGAGCAGCACAGATACGCAGTATTTT. Its protein product is CASSQDSGSSTDTQYF.